This T cell receptor beta chain is from a study of blood T cell repertoires in COVID-19. Regarding this clone: One junction end does not reproduce the germline sequence, and a read error may be involved.

CDR3 length equals 13 residues. The germline V gene has CDR1 SNHLY and CDR2 FYNNEI. The method was immunoSEQ multiplex PCR; TCRdb's version includes in-frame clones alone and lacks a portion of them. The sample records about 76,000 clones, 65% to 85% being singletons. This chain joins TRBV2 and TRBJ1-2; 9 nucleotides agree with TRBD1. Input material: peripheral blood. The receptor's source is a woman aged 55 to 70 with acute or convalescent COVID-19. The CDR3 here is CASSEAPGTGPDF. CDR3 in DNA: TGTGCCAGCAGTGAAGCTCCGGGGACAGGGCCTGACTTC.